These 21 T cell receptor beta chains originate from one sample sequenced in a study of T cells in Graves' hyperthyroidism and ophthalmopathy. There were TCR beta CDR3 regions amplified from RNA transcripts. The TCR CDR3 was amplified in a first-round RT-PCR using the HTBI primer set. In TCRdb, the multiplex PCR reads were re-called with MiXCR into one record per CDR3 protein. The sample consists of roughly 510,000 distinct CDR3 sequences, 40% to 50% of them appearing once. The specimen sequenced was peripheral blood or thyroid tissue (not recorded which). The receptors come from an adult woman with Graves' disease, either hyperthyroidism or ophthalmopathy (not recorded which).

This clonotype was detected only a few times. The rearrangement joins TRBV25-1 to TRBJ2-7; D uncertain. The CDR3 length is 12 residues. CDR1 and CDR2 from the germline V gene are MGHDK and SYGVNS. Trimming took 1 base from V and 2 from J, leaving 3 bases between them. CDR3 DNA sequence: TGTGCCAGCAGTGAATTTGCCTACGAGCAGTACTTC. It yields the protein CASSEFAYEQYF.

The rearrangement joins TRBV2 to TRBJ2-7; tentative D call: TRBD1 (6 bases). Germline assignment: CDR1 SNHLY and CDR2 FYNNEI. This CDR3 has 15 residues. Deletions cut 7 bases from V and 2 bases from J, with 18 bases between. The CDR3 spells CASKGLDSIAYEQYF. The CDR3 DNA sequence: TGTGCCAGCAAGGGTTTGGACAGTATTGCCTACGAGCAGTACTTC.

The chain recombines TRBV28 with TRBJ1-5; D perhaps matches TRBD1 (6 bases). Trimming left V 5 bases short and J 5 bases short, with 16 bases between. The CDR3 loop spans 15 amino acids. Germline CDR1 is MDHEN and CDR2 is SYDVKM. CDR3 in DNA: TGTGCCAGCAGTCCCGGGGGCAGGGTCGATCAGCCCCAGCATTTT. Translation gives CASSPGGRVDQPQHF.

This clonotype was counted many times. The chain uses TRBV7-9 and TRBJ1-1; D not resolved. Germline V gene data show CDR1 as SEHNR and CDR2 as FQNEAQ (reference sequence). Trimming removed 1 base from V and 0 bases from J, with 9 bases in between. The CDR3 is 15 residues long. For the CDR3, the DNA is TGTGCCAGCAGCTTAGGACAAGTCATGAACACTGAAGCTTTCTTT. Encoded protein: CASSLGQVMNTEAFF.

The genes are TRBV28 and TRBJ1-1; maybe TRBD1 (5 bases). The ends were cut back, 9 bases at V and 6 bases at J, with 11 bases in the middle. CDR1 and CDR2 from the germline V gene are MDHEN and SYDVKM. The CDR3 loop spans 11 amino acids. The CDR3 reads CARRGIAEAFF. DNA of the CDR3: TGTGCCAGGAGGGGAATAGCTGAAGCTTTCTTT. The full variable domain, its missing parts supplied by reference TRBV28 and TRBJ1-1, is DVKVTQSSRYLVKRTGEKVFLECVQDMDHENMFWYRQDPGLGLRLIYFSYDVKMKEKGDIPEGYSVSREKKERFSLILESASTNQTSMYLCARRGIAEAFFGQGTRLTVV.

This clonotype has at least ten counts. The chain recombines TRBV2 with TRBJ1-1, with D hard to call. Germline V gene lookup returns CDR1 SNHLY and CDR2 FYNNEI. V was pared by 4 bases and J by 5 bases, with 11 bases between. The CDR3 consists of 13 residues. Written as DNA, the CDR3 is TGTGCCAGCAGTGTTTTCGATGGGACTGAAGCTTTCTTT. Translating gives CASSVFDGTEAFF.

The chain employs TRBV5-1 and TRBJ2-5; 10 positions agree with TRBD1. The CDR3 has 14 residues. Germline loops: CDR1 SGHRS, CDR2 YFSETQ. Germline trimming cut 7 bases from V and 4 bases from J; bases unmatched to any gene: 7. The CDR3 nucleotides are TGCGCCAGCGCCGGCCGGACAGGGGGAGAGACCCAGTACTTC. It encodes CASAGRTGGETQYF.

The chain couples TRBV29-1 to TRBJ1-1; D is uncertain. Germline V gene lookup returns CDR1 SQVTM and CDR2 ANQGSEA. V dropped 1 base and J dropped 0 bases, with 12 bases sitting between them. CDR3 size: 15 residues. The chain's CDR3 is CSVEGPGAVNTEAFF. Here the CDR3 DNA reads TGCAGCGTTGAAGGCCCGGGAGCAGTGAACACTGAAGCTTTCTTT.

This clonotype was picked up many times. This chain links TRBV10-3 with TRBJ2-3; the D gene could be TRBD1 or TRBD2 (6 bases each). This CDR3 is built from 15 residues. CDR1 is ENHRY, CDR2 SYGVKD, per germline. Trimming took off 11 bases at V and 5 bases at J, with 23 bases between the two ends. DNA of the CDR3: TGTGCCTCCAGATATGGTGGGGGGCGAAAAGATACGCAGTATTTT. Protein: CASRYGGGRKDTQYF.

This clonotype was counted ten times or more. The chain employs TRBV28 and TRBJ1-3; D perhaps matches TRBD1 (5 bases). Trimming removed 8 bases from V and 0 bases from J, with 8 bases in between. The CDR3 consists of 13 residues. The germline V gene has CDR1 MDHEN and CDR2 SYDVKM. Written as DNA, the CDR3 is TGTGCCAGCGGGACGGTCTCTGGAAACACCATATATTTT. Translated: CASGTVSGNTIYF.

This clonotype was observed a few times. The CDR3 coding sequence is TGTGCCAGCAGCTTAGCTGTAGGACTGACGGACACCGGGGAGCTGTTTTTT. Its translation is CASSLAVGLTDTGELFF. The gene calls are TRBV7-2 and TRBJ2-2; a possible D gene is TRBD2 (5 bases). The CDR3 is 17 amino acids. Germline V gene data show CDR1 as SGHTA and CDR2 as FQGNSA. The V and J ends lost 0 bases and 3 bases respectively, with 14 bases between them. The full variable domain, in which reference TRBV7-2 and TRBJ2-2 provide the parts outside the CDR3, is GAGVSQSPSNKVTEKGKDVELRCDPISGHTALYWYRQSLGQGLEFLIYFQGNSAPDKSGLPSDRFSAERTGGSVSTLTIQRTQQEDSAVYLCASSLAVGLTDTGELFFGEGSRLTVL.

J is TRBJ2-7 and V is TRBV20-1; TRBD1 or TRBD2 may be the D gene (6 bases each). Germline values: CDR1 DFQATT, CDR2 SNEGSKA (reference sequence). This CDR3 contains 13 residues. The CDR3 coding sequence is TGCAGATTGGGGGGCATCGGCTCCTACGAGCAGTACTTC. Translating gives CRLGGIGSYEQYF.

This rearrangement joins TRBV11-2 to TRBJ2-7; TRBD2 agrees at 12 bases. J was trimmed by 6 bases and V by 5 bases; bases with no gene match: 5. Germline values: CDR1 SGHAT, CDR2 FQNNGV. The CDR3 is 14 residues long. The CDR3 is CASSPSLAGGEQYF. In nucleotides, the CDR3 is TGTGCCAGCAGCCCCTCACTAGCGGGAGGCGAGCAGTACTTC.

The genes are TRBV11-1 and TRBJ2-5; the D gene is possibly TRBD2 (5 bases). The CDR3 has 14 amino acids. Trimming left V 5 bases short and J 1 base short, with 11 bases between. CDR1 SGHAT and CDR2 FQDESV come from the germline V gene (reference sequence). The CDR3 coding sequence is TGTGCCAGCAGCATTGGACTCCTCCAAGAGACCCAGTACTTC. This encodes CASSIGLLQETQYF.

This clonotype was seen at least ten times. This sequence joins TRBV10-3 and TRBJ2-6; D is ambiguous. The CDR3 loop spans 14 amino acids. V was trimmed by 3 bases and J by 0 bases, leaving 3 bases between them. Germline-derived CDR1 and CDR2 are ENHRY and SYGVKD. The CDR3 loop is CAISESSGANVLTF. CDR3 sequence (DNA): TGTGCCATCAGTGAATCCTCTGGGGCCAACGTCCTGACTTTC.

J is TRBJ2-5 and V is TRBV6-1; 7 nucleotides line up with TRBD1. CDR1 MNHNS and CDR2 SASEGT come from the germline V gene. Trimming at V came to 4 bases and at J to 4 bases, leaving 9 bases not matched to a gene. This CDR3 comprises 15 residues. This CDR3 is CASSVRGPWGETQYF. DNA of the CDR3: TGTGCCAGCAGTGTTAGGGGGCCTTGGGGAGAGACCCAGTACTTC.

This clonotype was found a few times. The rearrangement links TRBV10-3 to TRBJ1-5; the D gene is possibly TRBD1 (5 bases). This CDR3 region has 13 residues. V dropped 7 bases and J dropped 3 bases, with 10 bases sitting between them. The germline V gene has CDR1 ENHRY and CDR2 SYGVKD. DNA for the CDR3: TGTGCCATCACGGCAGGGCCCAATCAGCCCCAGCATTTT. Residues: CAITAGPNQPQHF.

This clonotype was observed many times. The J gene is TRBJ1-1, the V gene TRBV29-1, with 8 bases identical to TRBD1. J was trimmed by 8 bases and V by 3 bases; bases with no gene match: 8. In germline, CDR1 is SQVTM, CDR2 ANQGSEA. This CDR3 contains 13 residues. The CDR3 here is CSVEVSRDREAFF. For the CDR3, the DNA is TGCAGCGTTGAGGTTTCACGGGACAGGGAAGCTTTCTTT.

This sequence joins TRBV7-3 and TRBJ1-2; a possible D gene is TRBD1 (6 bases). Trimming pared 4 bases from V and 8 bases from J, leaving 17 bases between. Per germline, CDR1 SGHTA and CDR2 FQGTGA. The CDR3 loop spans 14 amino acids. CDR3 region: CASSSGQAQFGYTF. CDR3 in DNA: TGTGCCAGCAGCTCGGGACAAGCTCAGTTCGGCTACACCTTC.

The table lists this clonotype with many counts. The V gene is TRBV7-9, the J gene TRBJ1-2; D is undetermined. Germline loops: CDR1 SEHNR, CDR2 FQNEAQ (reference sequence). V was cut by 1 base and J by 7 bases, with 10 bases left in between. This CDR3 is built from 13 residues. The CDR3 nucleotides read TGTGCCAGCAGCTTAGGAGGATCGGGTGGCTACACCTTC. Translation gives CASSLGGSGGYTF.

The rearrangement links TRBV10-3 to TRBJ1-2; no clear D gene. The CDR3 sequence is 15 residues long. The V and J ends lost 10 bases and 13 bases respectively, with 31 bases between them. Germline CDR1 and CDR2: ENHRY and SYGVKD. DNA for the CDR3: TGTGCCACCAGCGAGTCGACCCTGGCCGGATCCCTTGGCACCTTC. Amino acids: CATSESTLAGSLGTF.